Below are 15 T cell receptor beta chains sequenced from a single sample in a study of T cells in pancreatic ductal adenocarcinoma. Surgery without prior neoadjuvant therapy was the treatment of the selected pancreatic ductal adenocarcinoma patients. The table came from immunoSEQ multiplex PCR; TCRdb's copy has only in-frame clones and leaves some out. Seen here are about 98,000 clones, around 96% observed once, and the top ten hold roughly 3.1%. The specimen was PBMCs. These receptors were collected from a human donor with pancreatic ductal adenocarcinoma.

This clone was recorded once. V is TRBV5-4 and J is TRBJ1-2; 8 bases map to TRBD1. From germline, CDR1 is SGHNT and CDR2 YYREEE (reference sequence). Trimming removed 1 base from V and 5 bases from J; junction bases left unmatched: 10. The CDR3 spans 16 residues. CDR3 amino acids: CASSLQGAQEAYGYTF. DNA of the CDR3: TGTGCCAGCAGCTTGCAGGGGGCCCAAGAGGCATATGGCTACACCTTC.

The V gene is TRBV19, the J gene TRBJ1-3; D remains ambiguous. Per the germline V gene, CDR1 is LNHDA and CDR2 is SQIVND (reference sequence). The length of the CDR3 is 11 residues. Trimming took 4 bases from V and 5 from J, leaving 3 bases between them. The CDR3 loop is CASSNRNTIYF. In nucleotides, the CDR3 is TGTGCCAGTAGTAACAGAAACACCATATATTTT.

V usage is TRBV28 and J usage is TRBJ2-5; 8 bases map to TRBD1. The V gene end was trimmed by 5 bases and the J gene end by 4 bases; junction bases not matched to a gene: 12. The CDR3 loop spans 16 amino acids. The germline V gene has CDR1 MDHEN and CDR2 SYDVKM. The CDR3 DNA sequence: TGTGCCAGCAGTACCATTCCCGGACAGGGCCGAGAGACCCAGTACTTC. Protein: CASSTIPGQGRETQYF.

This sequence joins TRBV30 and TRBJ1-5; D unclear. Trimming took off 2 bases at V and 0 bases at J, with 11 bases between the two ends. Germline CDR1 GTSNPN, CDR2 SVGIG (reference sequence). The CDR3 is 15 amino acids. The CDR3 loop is CAWSIGLNSNQPQHF. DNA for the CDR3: TGTGCCTGGAGTATTGGACTTAATAGCAATCAGCCCCAGCATTTT.

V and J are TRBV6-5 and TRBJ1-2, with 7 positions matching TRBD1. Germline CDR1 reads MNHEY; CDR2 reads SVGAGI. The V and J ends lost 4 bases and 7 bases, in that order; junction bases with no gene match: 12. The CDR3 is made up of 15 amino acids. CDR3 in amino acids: CASSSPDRADSGYTF. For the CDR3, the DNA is TGTGCCAGCAGTTCCCCCGACAGGGCGGATAGTGGCTACACCTTC.

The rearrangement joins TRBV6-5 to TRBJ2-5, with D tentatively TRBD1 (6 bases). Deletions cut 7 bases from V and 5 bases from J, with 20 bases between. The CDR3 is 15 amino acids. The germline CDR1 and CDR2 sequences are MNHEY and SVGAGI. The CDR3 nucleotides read TGTGCCAGCACCCTCTCCGGACAGCGGTGGGAGACCCAGTACTTC. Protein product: CASTLSGQRWETQYF.

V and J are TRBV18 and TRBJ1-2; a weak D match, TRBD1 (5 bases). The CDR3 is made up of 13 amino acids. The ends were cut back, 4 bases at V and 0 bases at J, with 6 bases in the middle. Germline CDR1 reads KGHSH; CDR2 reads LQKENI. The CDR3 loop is CASSRGANYGYTF. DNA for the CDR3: TGTGCCAGCTCACGGGGGGCTAACTATGGCTACACCTTC.

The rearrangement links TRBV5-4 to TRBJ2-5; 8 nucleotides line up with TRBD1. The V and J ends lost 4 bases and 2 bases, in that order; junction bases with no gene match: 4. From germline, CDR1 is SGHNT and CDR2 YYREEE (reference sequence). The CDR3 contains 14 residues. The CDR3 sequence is CASSLQGAQETQYF. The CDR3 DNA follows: TGTGCCAGCAGCCTCCAGGGGGCTCAAGAGACCCAGTACTTC. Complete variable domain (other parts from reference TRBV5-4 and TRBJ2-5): ETGVTQSPTHLIKTRGQQVTLRCSSQSGHNTVSWYQQALGQGPQFIFQYYREEENGRGNFPPRFSGLQFPNYSSELNVNALELDDSALYLCASSLQGAQETQYFGPGTRLLVL.

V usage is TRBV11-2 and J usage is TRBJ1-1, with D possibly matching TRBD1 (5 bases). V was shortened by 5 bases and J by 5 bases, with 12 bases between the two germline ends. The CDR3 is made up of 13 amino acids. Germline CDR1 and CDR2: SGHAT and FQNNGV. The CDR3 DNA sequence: TGTGCCAGCAGCACCCAGGGTCGGACTGAAGCTTTCTTT. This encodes CASSTQGRTEAFF. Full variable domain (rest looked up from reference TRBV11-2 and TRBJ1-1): EAGVAQSPRYKIIEKRQSVAFWCNPISGHATLYWYQQILGQGPKLLIQFQNNGVVDDSQLPKDRFSAERLKGVDSTLKIQPAKLEDSAVYLCASSTQGRTEAFFGQGTRLTVV.

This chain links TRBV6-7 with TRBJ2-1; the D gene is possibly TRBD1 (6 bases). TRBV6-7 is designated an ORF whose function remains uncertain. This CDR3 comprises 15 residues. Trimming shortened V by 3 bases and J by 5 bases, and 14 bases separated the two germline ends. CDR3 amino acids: CASSYRDIGNNEQFF. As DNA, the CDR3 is TGTGCCAGCAGTTATCGGGACATAGGTAACAATGAGCAGTTCTTC.

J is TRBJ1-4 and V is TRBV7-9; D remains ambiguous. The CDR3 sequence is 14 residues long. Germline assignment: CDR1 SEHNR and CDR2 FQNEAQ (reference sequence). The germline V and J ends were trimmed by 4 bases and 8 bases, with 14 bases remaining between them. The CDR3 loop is CASSSPAVGEKLFF. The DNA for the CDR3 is TGTGCCAGCAGCTCCCCCGCGGTAGGCGAAAAACTGTTTTTT.

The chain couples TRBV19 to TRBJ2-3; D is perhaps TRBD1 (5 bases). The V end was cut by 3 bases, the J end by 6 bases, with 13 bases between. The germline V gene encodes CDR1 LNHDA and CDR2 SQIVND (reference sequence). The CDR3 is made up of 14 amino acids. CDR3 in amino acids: CASSIYRPGDTQYF. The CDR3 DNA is TGTGCCAGTAGTATCTACAGGCCTGGGGATACGCAGTATTTT.

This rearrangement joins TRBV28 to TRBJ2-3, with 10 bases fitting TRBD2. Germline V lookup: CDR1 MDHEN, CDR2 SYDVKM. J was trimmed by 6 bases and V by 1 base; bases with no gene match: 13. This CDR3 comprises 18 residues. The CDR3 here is CASSLLVSSGSWGDTQYF. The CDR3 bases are TGTGCCAGCAGTTTATTAGTGTCTAGCGGGAGTTGGGGGGATACGCAGTATTTT.

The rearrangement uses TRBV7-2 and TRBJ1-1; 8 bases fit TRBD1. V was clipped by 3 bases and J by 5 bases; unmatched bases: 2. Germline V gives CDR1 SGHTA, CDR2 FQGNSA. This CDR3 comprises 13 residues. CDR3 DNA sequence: TGTGCCAGCAGCTTGACAGGGGAAACTGAAGCTTTCTTT. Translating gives CASSLTGETEAFF.

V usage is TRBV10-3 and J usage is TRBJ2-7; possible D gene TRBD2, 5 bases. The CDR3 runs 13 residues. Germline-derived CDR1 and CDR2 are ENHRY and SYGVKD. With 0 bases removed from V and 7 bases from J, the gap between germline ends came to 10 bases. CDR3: CAISESSPGEQYF. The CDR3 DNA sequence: TGTGCCATCAGTGAGTCGTCCCCGGGGGAGCAGTACTTC.